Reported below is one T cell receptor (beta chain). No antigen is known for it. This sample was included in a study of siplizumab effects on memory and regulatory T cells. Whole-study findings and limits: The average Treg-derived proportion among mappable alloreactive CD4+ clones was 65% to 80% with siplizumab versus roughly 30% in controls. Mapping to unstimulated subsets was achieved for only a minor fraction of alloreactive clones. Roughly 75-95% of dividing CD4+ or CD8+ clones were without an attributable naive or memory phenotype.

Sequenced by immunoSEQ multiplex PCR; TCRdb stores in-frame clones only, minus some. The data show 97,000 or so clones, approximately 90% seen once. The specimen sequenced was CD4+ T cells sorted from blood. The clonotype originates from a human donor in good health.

CDR3 sequence (DNA): TGTGCCAGCAGTTTTGGGGTGGGGGAGCAGTACTTC. Its protein product is CASSFGVGEQYF. The rearrangement uses TRBV28 and TRBJ2-7; the D is unclear. V shed 3 bases and J shed 7 bases, with 10 bases lying between them. The germline CDR1 and CDR2 sequences are MDHEN and SYDVKM. CDR3 size: 12 residues.